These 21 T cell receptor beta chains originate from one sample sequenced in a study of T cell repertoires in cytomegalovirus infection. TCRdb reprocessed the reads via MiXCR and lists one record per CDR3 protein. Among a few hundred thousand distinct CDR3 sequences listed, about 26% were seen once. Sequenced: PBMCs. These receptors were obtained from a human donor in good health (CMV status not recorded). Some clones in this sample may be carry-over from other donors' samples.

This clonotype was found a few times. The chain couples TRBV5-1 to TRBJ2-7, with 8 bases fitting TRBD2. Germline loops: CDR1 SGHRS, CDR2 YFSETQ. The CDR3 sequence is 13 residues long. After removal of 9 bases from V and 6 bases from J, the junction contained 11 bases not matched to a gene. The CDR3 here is CATRAGTSREQYF. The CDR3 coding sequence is TGCGCCACCAGAGCCGGGACTAGTCGCGAGCAGTACTTC.

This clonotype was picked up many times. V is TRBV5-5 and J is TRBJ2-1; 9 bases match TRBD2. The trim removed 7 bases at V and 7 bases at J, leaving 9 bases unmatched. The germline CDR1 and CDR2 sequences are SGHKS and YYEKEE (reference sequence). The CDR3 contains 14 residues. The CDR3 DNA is TGTGCCAGCGGGTCGGTAGCGGGAGCGAATGAGCAGTTCTTC. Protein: CASGSVAGANEQFF.

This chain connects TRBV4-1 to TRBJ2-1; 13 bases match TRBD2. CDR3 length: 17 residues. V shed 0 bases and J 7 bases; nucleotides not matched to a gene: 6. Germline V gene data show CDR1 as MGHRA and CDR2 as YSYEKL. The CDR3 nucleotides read TGCGCCAGCAGCCAAGATCAGAGACTAGCGGGAGGAAATGAGCAGTTCTTC. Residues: CASSQDQRLAGGNEQFF.

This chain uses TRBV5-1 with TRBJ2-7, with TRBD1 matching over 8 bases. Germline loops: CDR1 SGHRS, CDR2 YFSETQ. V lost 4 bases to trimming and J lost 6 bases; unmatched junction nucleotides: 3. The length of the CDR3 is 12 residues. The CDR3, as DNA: TGCGCCAGCAGCATCCAGGGGGCCGAGCAGTACTTC. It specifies CASSIQGAEQYF.

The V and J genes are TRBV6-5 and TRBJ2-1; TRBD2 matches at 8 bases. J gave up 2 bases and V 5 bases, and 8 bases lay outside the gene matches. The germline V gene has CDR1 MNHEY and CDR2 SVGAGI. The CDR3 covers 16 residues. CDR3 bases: TGTGCCAGCAGTAATCTCGGGACTAGTCCCTACAATGAGCAGTTCTTC. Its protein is CASSNLGTSPYNEQFF.

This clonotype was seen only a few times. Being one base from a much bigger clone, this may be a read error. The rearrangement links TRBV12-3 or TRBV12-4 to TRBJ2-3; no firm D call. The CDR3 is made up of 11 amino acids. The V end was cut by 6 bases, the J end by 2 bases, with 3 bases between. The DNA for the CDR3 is TGTGCCAGCAGATTCACAGATACGCAGTATTTT. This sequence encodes CASRFTDTQYF.

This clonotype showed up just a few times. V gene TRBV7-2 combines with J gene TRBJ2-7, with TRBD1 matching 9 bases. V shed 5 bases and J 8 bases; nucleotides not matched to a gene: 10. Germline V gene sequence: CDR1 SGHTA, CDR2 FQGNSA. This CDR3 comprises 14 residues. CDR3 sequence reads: CASSLQGAQWKQYF. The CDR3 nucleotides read TGTGCCAGCAGCCTACAGGGGGCGCAATGGAAGCAGTACTTC. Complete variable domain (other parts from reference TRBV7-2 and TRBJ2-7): GAGVSQSPSNKVTEKGKDVELRCDPISGHTALYWYRQSLGQGLEFLIYFQGNSAPDKSGLPSDRFSAERTGGSVSTLTIQRTQQEDSAVYLCASSLQGAQWKQYFGPGTRLTVT.

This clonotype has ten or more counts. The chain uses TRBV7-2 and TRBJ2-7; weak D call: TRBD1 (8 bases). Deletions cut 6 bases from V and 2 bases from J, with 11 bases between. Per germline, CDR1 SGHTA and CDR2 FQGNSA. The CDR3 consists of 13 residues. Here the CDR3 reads CASRQGGTYEQYF. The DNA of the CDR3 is TGTGCCAGCAGACAGGGGGGGACCTACGAGCAGTACTTC.

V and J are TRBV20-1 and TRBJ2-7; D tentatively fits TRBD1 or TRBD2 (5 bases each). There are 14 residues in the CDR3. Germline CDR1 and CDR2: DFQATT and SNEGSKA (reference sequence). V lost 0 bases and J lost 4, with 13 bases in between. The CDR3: CSARDRGRPYEQYF. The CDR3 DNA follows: TGCAGTGCTAGAGATCGGGGCAGACCGTACGAGCAGTACTTC.

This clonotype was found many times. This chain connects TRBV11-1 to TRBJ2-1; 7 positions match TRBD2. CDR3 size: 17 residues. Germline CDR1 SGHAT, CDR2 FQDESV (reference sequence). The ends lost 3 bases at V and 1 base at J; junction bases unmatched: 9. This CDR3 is CASSLTRTSPSYNEQFF. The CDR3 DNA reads TGTGCCAGCAGCTTGACGCGGACTAGTCCTTCCTACAATGAGCAGTTCTTC.

The CDR3: CASSPGTSGSIYEQYF. The CDR3 bases are TGTGCCAGCAGTCCCGGGACTAGCGGGAGTATCTACGAGCAGTACTTC. This rearrangement joins TRBV6-2 or TRBV6-3 to TRBJ2-7; TRBD2 matches 14 bases. CDR3 length: 16 amino acids. Germline CDR1 is MNHEY and CDR2 is SVGEGT. The J segment lost 3 bases and the V segment lost 5 bases, leaving 6 bases of the junction unmatched.

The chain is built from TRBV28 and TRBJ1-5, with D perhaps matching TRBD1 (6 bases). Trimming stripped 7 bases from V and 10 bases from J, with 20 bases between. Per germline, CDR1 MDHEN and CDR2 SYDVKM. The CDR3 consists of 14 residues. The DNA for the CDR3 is TGTGCCAGCACCCCGGGGGAGGGGGGTCATCCCCAGCATTTT. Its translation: CASTPGEGGHPQHF.

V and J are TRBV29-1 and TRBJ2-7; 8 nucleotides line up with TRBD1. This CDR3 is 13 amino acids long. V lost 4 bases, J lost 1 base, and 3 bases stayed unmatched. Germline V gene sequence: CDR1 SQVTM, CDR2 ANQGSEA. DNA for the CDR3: TGCAGCGTTGGACAGGGGAAGTCCTACGAGCAGTACTTC. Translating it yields CSVGQGKSYEQYF.

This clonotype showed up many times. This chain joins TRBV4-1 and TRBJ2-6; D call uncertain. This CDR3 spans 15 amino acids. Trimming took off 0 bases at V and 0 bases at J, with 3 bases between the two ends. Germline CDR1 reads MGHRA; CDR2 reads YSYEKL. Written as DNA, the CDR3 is TGCGCCAGCAGCCAAGACTACTCTGGGGCCAACGTCCTGACTTTC. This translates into CASSQDYSGANVLTF.

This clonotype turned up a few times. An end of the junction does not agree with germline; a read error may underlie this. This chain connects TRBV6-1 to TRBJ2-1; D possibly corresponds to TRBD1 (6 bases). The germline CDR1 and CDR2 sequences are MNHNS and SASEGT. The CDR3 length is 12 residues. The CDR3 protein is CASSEIGQLLIF. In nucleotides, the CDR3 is TGTGCCAGCAGTGAGATAGGACAGTTGTTAATCTTC.

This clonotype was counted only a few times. CDR3 DNA sequence: TGTGCCAGCAGAATCGACAGGGGTCCCTACAATGAGCAGTTCTTC. Translating gives CASRIDRGPYNEQFF. This rearrangement joins TRBV12-3 or TRBV12-4 to TRBJ2-1; TRBD1 agrees at 8 bases. V gave up 6 bases and J gave up 2 bases; unmatched junction bases: 6. The CDR3 sequence is 15 residues long.

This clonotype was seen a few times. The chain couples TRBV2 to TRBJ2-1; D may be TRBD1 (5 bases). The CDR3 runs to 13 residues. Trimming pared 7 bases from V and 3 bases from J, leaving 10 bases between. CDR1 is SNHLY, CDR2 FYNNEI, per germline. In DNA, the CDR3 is TGTGCCAGCAAGACGGACAACTACAATGAGCAGTTCTTC. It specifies CASKTDNYNEQFF.

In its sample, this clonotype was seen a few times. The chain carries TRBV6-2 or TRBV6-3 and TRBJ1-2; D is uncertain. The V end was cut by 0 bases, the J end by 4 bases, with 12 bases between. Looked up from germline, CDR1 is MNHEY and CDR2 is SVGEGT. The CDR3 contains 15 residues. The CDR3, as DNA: TGTGCCAGCAGTTACTCTGGGGAAAGCGTCTATGGCTACACCTTC. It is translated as CASSYSGESVYGYTF.

CDR3 protein: CASSGTGMYQPQHF. CDR3 coding DNA: TGTGCCAGTAGTGGGACAGGGATGTATCAGCCCCAGCATTTT. V and J are TRBV19 and TRBJ1-5; 9 bases are shared with TRBD1. Per the germline V gene, CDR1 is LNHDA and CDR2 is SQIVND (reference sequence). The CDR3 runs 14 residues. V trimming: 5 bases; J trimming: 5 bases; junction bases outside the gene matches: 4.

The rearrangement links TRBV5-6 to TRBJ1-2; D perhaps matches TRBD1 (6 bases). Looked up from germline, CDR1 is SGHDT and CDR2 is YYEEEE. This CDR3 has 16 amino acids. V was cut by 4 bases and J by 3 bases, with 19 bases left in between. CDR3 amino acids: CASSPTGSRGDYGYTF. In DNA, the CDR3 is TGTGCCAGCAGCCCCACAGGGAGCAGAGGAGACTATGGCTACACCTTC.

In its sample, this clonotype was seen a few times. CDR3 region: CASSPGPRGLDTQYF. As DNA, the CDR3 is TGTGCCAGCAGCCCGGGACCCAGAGGCCTGGATACGCAGTATTTT. The chain recombines TRBV6-6 with TRBJ2-3; D possibly matches TRBD1 or TRBD2 (5 bases each). Trimming cost V 6 bases and J 6 bases, with 19 bases left between them. Germline V CDR1 and CDR2: MNHNY, SVGAGI (reference sequence). CDR3 length: 15 residues.